These T cell receptor beta chains were read from a single sample in a study of blood T cell repertoires in COVID-19. Produced via immunoSEQ multiplex PCR; TCRdb's table is partial and in-frame only. The sample records about 120,000 clones, roughly 84% being singletons. Sample: peripheral blood. Every receptor here comes from a man aged 55 to 70 with acute or convalescent COVID-19. The CDR3 runs from the conserved cysteine through the conserved F or W. The D gene is left open where the match is weak. Not every row has a clone size; where given, it reads once, few, many or a size class.

DNA,CDR3,D,V,J,size
TGTGCCAGCAGCTCAAACCCGGGACAGGGGAACTATGGCTACACCTTC,CASSSNPGQGNYGYTF,TRBD1,TRBV7-2,TRBJ1-2,few
TGTGCCAGCAGCTTAGGATGGGATCTGGGGGGGATAGACGGAGATACGCAGTATTTT,CASSLGWDLGGIDGDTQYF,TRBD2,TRBV7-6,TRBJ2-3,-
TGTGCCACCAGTGATTTAGGTACCACTGACTCCATAGAGACCCAGTACTTC,CATSDLGTTDSIETQYF,-,TRBV24-1,TRBJ2-5,-
TGTGCCACCAGCACCGGGACTAGCGTAGGCGAGCAGTACTTC,CATSTGTSVGEQYF,TRBD2,TRBV15,TRBJ2-7,-
TGCGCCAGCAGCTTGATCGAGGGGAACACCGGGGAGCTGTTTTTT,CASSLIEGNTGELFF,-,TRBV5-1,TRBJ2-2,-
TGTGCCAGCTCCCGGGGGACTAGCGGGAGCTACGAGCAGTACTTC,CASSRGTSGSYEQYF,TRBD2,TRBV6-5,TRBJ2-7,-
TGTGCCAGCAGCTCCAACAGGAGCCCTAACCTTTATGGCTACACCTTC,CASSSNRSPNLYGYTF,-,TRBV9,TRBJ1-2,-
TGTGCCAGCAGCTCTATGGACTTGTTCGAGACCCAGTACTTC,CASSSMDLFETQYF,-,TRBV11-2,TRBJ2-5,-
TGTGCCAGCAGCCGCCGGACTAGCGGGGGGGGCACAGATACGCAGTATTTT,CASSRRTSGGGTDTQYF,TRBD2,TRBV14,TRBJ2-3,-
TGTGCCAGCAGCCCCGGGGAACGAAGACGGCAGTACTTC,CASSPGERRRQYF,-,TRBV9,TRBJ2-7,few
TGTGCCAGCAGCTCCCGACTAGCGGGAGTCGGCACAGATACGCAGTATTTT,CASSSRLAGVGTDTQYF,TRBD2,TRBV7-3,TRBJ2-3,-
TGTGCCAGCAGCCCCACTAGCGGGTACCTCAATGAGCAGTTCTTC,CASSPTSGYLNEQFF,TRBD2,TRBV5-6,TRBJ2-1,-
TGTGCCAGCAGCTTGAGTAGCGGCATCTCCTACGAGCAGTACTTC,CASSLSSGISYEQYF,-,TRBV11-3,TRBJ2-7,-
TGTGCCAGCAGCTTCCTGTCGTGGGCGGGAGGAACCTACGAGCAGTACTTC,CASSFLSWAGGTYEQYF,TRBD2,TRBV7-2,TRBJ2-7,-
TGTGCCAGCTCACCAAAGGGACTAGCGGGAGGAAGCACAGATACGCAGTATTTT,CASSPKGLAGGSTDTQYF,TRBD2,TRBV18,TRBJ2-3,-
TGTGCCAGCAGCGTACCCCGACTAGCGGCCTACGAGCAGTACTTC,CASSVPRLAAYEQYF,TRBD2,TRBV9,TRBJ2-7,-
TGTGCCAGCAGTTACCTGGGATTAGCGGGAGATTGGGATACGCAGTATTTT,CASSYLGLAGDWDTQYF,TRBD2,TRBV6-2/TRBV6-3,TRBJ2-3,-
TGTGCCAGCAGCTTAACAGGTTTGACAGGGGGCAGGAATGAGCAGTTCTTC,CASSLTGLTGGRNEQFF,TRBD1,TRBV7-3,TRBJ2-1,once
TGTGCCAGCAGCTTGACTAGCTCCTACGAGCAGTACTTC,CASSLTSSYEQYF,-,TRBV5-5,TRBJ2-7,once
TGTGCCAGCAGTGCCCGGGAGGGACCACCCCTCCACTTT,CASSAREGPPLHF,-,TRBV2,TRBJ1-6,-
TGCAGCGTCTCGGACAGCCCGAATCAGCCCCAGCATTTT,CSVSDSPNQPQHF,-,TRBV29-1,TRBJ1-5,-
TGTGCCAGCAGCTTAGGCCCGGTCAGGCGCTCCTCTGGAAACACCATATATTTT,CASSLGPVRRSSGNTIYF,-,TRBV7-2,TRBJ1-3,-
TGTGCCAGCAGCGGGGGGACTACTCCTGGCGAGCAGTACTTC,CASSGGTTPGEQYF,TRBD2,TRBV9,TRBJ2-7,-
TGCAGCGCCCCCGCTCCCGGGGGTGAGACCCAGTACTTC,CSAPAPGGETQYF,-,TRBV29-1,TRBJ2-5,-